This entry is about one TCR beta chain. Its specificity is unknown. This sample was taken from a study of T-cell memory formation after mild COVID-19. Looking at the study overall: Largely, the TCR clusters proved donor specific.

Constant-segment primers and 5'RACE yielded cDNA libraries for TCR alpha and TCR beta, each carrying sample barcodes and UMIs. TCRdb re-analysed the 5' RACE reads in MiXCR, keeping a single row per CDR3 protein. The table includes approximately 100,000 distinct CDR3 sequences, roughly 11% detected once. V was shortened by 3 bases and J by 3 bases, with 9 bases between the two germline ends. Germline V gene lookup returns CDR1 DFQATT and CDR2 SNEGSKA (reference sequence). The CDR3 runs to 12 residues. Points from the study as a whole: Clones contracting day 15 to 85 were balanced CD4/CD8; later expanders leaned CD4+.

Sample: PBMCs or a T cell subset sorted from them (not recorded which). The rearrangement joins TRBV20-1 to TRBJ2-7; D possibly corresponds to TRBD1 (5 bases). The receptor's source is a man aged 18 to 35 who had mild COVID-19 (a few samples of this study predate the infection). Cell type and time point are not known. CDR3 amino acids: CSASGRDYEQYF. The CDR3 nucleotides read TGCAGTGCTAGTGGCAGGGACTACGAGCAGTACTTC.